The next 32 T cell receptor beta chains were all read from a single sample in a study of Graves' ophthalmopathy and Graves' hyperthyroidism. RNA transcripts served as template for amplifying TCR beta CDR3 sequences. First-round RT-PCR used HTBI primers; second-round multiplex PCR followed. MiXCR, run by TCRdb on the multiplex PCR reads, gives a single entry per CDR3 protein. Of hundreds of thousands of distinct CDR3 sequences in the sample, roughly 41% were seen once. Material for sequencing was peripheral blood. Every receptor here comes from an adult man with Graves' ophthalmopathy.

This clonotype has a single count. In this CDR3 the conserved last residue, phenylalanine or tryptophan, is missing, so a read error is likely. Because the CDR3's place on the DNA is in doubt, the DNA is left out and the CDR3 is given as listed by TCRdb. V gene TRBV10-3 combines with J gene TRBJ1-3; the table's D call of TRBD1 was not tested on the DNA. The length of the CDR3 is 8 amino acids, counting both ends. CDR1 is ENHRY and CDR2 is SYGVKD in the germline V gene. CDR3 loop: CAISGQAA.

Points on this clonotype: An end of the junction differs from the germline gene, which may be a read error. V usage is TRBV7-3 and J usage is TRBJ1-6; 9 nucleotides agree with TRBD1. CDR1 is SGHTA and CDR2 is FQGTGA in the germline V gene. There are 15 residues in the CDR3. The CDR3 loop reads CASSLTGQGNSPLHF. Written as DNA, the CDR3 is TGTGCCAGCAGCCTAACGGGACAGGGTAATTCACCCCTCCACTTT.

This clonotype was seen ten or more times. The chain recombines TRBV6-5 with TRBJ1-5; D unclear. V lost 6 bases, J lost 6 bases, and 18 bases lay in between. CDR1 MNHEY and CDR2 SVGAGI come from the germline V gene. CDR3 length: 15 amino acids. The DNA for the CDR3 is TGTGCCAGCAGGCCGGTGGGTGTCGGTGGTCAGCCCCAGCATTTT. Encoded protein: CASRPVGVGGQPQHF.

This clonotype was recorded many times. The chain is built from TRBV19 and TRBJ1-3; 7 bases fit TRBD1. CDR3 size: 15 residues. After removal of 1 base from V and 2 bases from J, the junction contained 2 bases not matched to a gene. Germline CDR1 LNHDA, CDR2 SQIVND (reference sequence). The CDR3 DNA reads as TGTGCCAGTAGTATAGGCACAGGGGCTGGAAACACCATATATTTT. It translates to CASSIGTGAGNTIYF.

This clonotype appeared many times. One end of the junction is discordant with germline, which a read error may explain. This chain links TRBV12-3 or TRBV12-4 with TRBJ2-2; D is uncertain. The CDR3 covers 14 residues. The CDR3 here is CASSLVMFPGELFF. In DNA, the CDR3 is TGTGCCAGCAGCTTAGTAATGTTCCCCGGGGAGCTGTTTTTT.

This clonotype appeared many times. V is TRBV7-6 and J is TRBJ2-7, with a tentative D call TRBD2 (6 bases). This CDR3 has 13 residues. Germline V lookup: CDR1 SGHVS, CDR2 FNYEAQ. Trimming removed 0 bases at V and 7 bases at J, with 10 bases between. The CDR3 DNA sequence: TGTGCCAGCAGCTTAGCGGTCGCGGGGGAGCAGTACTTC. It yields the protein CASSLAVAGEQYF.

V usage is TRBV11-2 and J usage is TRBJ2-5; D possibly uses TRBD1 or TRBD2 (5 bases each). The closer fit of TRBJ2-7 to the DNA end suggests the J call may be wrong. CDR1 and CDR2 from the germline V gene are SGHAT and FQNNGV. This CDR3 has 15 amino acids. The CDR3 here is CASSFRAGEIYEQYF. For the CDR3, the DNA is TGTGCCAGCAGCTTCAGGGCCGGGGAGATCTACGAGCAGTACTTC.

This chain links TRBV7-3 with TRBJ2-5; 7 bases align to TRBD2. The V segment lost 5 bases and the J segment 1 base; nucleotides outside the gene matches: 7. This CDR3 region has 15 residues. Germline V gene data show CDR1 as SGHTA and CDR2 as FQGTGA. The CDR3 DNA reads TGTGCCAGCAGCCGACCCGGGAGGAGCCAAGAGACCCAGTACTTC. Protein: CASSRPGRSQETQYF. Full variable domain (missing parts from reference TRBV7-3 and TRBJ2-5): GAGVSQTPSNKVTEKGKYVELRCDPISGHTALYWYRQSLGQGPEFLIYFQGTGAADDSGLPNDRFFAVRPEGSVSTLKIQRTERGDSAVYLCASSRPGRSQETQYFGPGTRLLVL.

This chain connects TRBV24-1 to TRBJ1-2; TRBD1 is a possible D gene (5 bases). The CDR3 consists of 13 residues. Germline-derived CDR1 and CDR2 are KGHDR and SFDVKD. Trimming left V 5 bases short and J 4 bases short, with 10 bases between. The CDR3 DNA is TGTGCCACCAGTGCCAGCACAGGCTATGGCTACACCTTC. Residues: CATSASTGYGYTF.

This clonotype was found many times. The chain uses TRBV9 and TRBJ1-3; no firm D call. Germline V CDR1 and CDR2: SGDLS, YYNGEE. The CDR3 extends over 15 amino acids. Deletions cut 3 bases from V and 0 bases from J, with 10 bases between. Written as DNA, the CDR3 is TGTGCCAGCAGCGCGCACGGCAGCTCTGGAAACACCATATATTTT. It is translated as CASSAHGSSGNTIYF.

Many counts were recorded for this clonotype. The gene calls are TRBV7-3 and TRBJ1-1; D not resolved. The germline gives CDR1 SGHTA, CDR2 FQGTGA. Trimming removed 3 bases at V and 0 bases at J, with 8 bases between. The CDR3 length is 14 residues. CDR3 loop: CASSFISLNTEAFF. CDR3 sequence (DNA): TGTGCCAGCAGCTTTATCTCGCTGAACACTGAAGCTTTCTTT.

The sample holds many counts of this clonotype. The chain has TRBV5-8 and TRBJ1-1; no clear D. CDR3 size: 14 residues. Trimming stripped 0 bases from V and 1 base from J, with 7 bases between. CDR1 is SGHTS, CDR2 YDEGEE, per germline. CDR3 region: CASSLAKENTEAFF. In DNA form, the CDR3 reads TGTGCCAGCAGCTTGGCCAAGGAGAACACTGAAGCTTTCTTT. Supplemented by reference TRBV5-8 and TRBJ1-1, the full variable domain reads EAGVTQSPTHLIKTRGQQATLRCSPISGHTSVYWYQQALGLGLQFLLWYDEGEERNRGNFPPRFSGRQFPNYSSELNVNALELEDSALYLCASSLAKENTEAFFGQGTRLTVV.

This clonotype has ten or more counts. This chain uses TRBV20-1 with TRBJ1-4, with D hard to call. Germline V lookup: CDR1 DFQATT, CDR2 SNEGSKA (reference sequence). Trimming removed 4 bases at V and 0 bases at J, with 3 bases between. This CDR3 spans 12 amino acids. CDR3 region: CSATTTNEKLFF. For the CDR3, the DNA is TGCAGTGCTACCACAACTAATGAAAAACTGTTTTTT.

Ten or more counts support this clonotype. The chain combines TRBV10-3 with TRBJ2-7; D is possibly TRBD1 or TRBD2 (6 bases each). Trimming left V 10 bases short and J 1 base short, with 14 bases between. Germline V gene data show CDR1 as ENHRY and CDR2 as SYGVKD. This CDR3 spans 13 amino acids. The CDR3 reads CASLRDNSYEQYF. For the CDR3, the DNA is TGTGCCAGCCTGCGGGACAATTCCTACGAGCAGTACTTC.

This clonotype has ten or more counts. The chain joins TRBV7-9 to TRBJ1-3, with no clear D. This CDR3 contains 14 residues. V lost 1 base and J lost 2, with 6 bases in between. Germline CDR1 SEHNR, CDR2 FQNEAQ (reference sequence). CDR3 sequence reads: CASSLGGAGNTIYF. CDR3 nucleotides: TGTGCCAGCAGCTTAGGGGGAGCTGGAAACACCATATATTTT.

In this sample, this clonotype turned up many times. V gene TRBV20-1 combines with J gene TRBJ1-2, with a weak D call TRBD1 (5 bases). V lost 5 bases, J lost 9 bases, and 19 bases lay in between. This CDR3 comprises 13 residues. Germline V gives CDR1 DFQATT, CDR2 SNEGSKA (reference sequence). The CDR3 loop reads CSALPGLLFSYTF. CDR3 nucleotides: TGCAGTGCTCTCCCGGGACTTCTTTTTAGCTACACCTTC.

V is TRBV6-6 and J is TRBJ1-1; weak D call: TRBD1 (6 bases). Per germline, CDR1 MNHNY and CDR2 SVGAGI (reference sequence). V was pared by 5 bases and J by 1 base, with 17 bases between. This CDR3 is 16 amino acids long. CDR3: CASSNHGQLRNTEAFF. The CDR3 region has the DNA TGTGCCAGCAGTAACCATGGACAGCTCAGGAACACTGAAGCTTTCTTT.

This clonotype was counted at least ten times. The chain combines TRBV7-2 with TRBJ1-3; D is uncertain. V was shortened by 4 bases and J by 0 bases, with 10 bases between the two germline ends. CDR1 SGHTA and CDR2 FQGNSA come from the germline V gene. This CDR3 is 15 amino acids long. CDR3: CASSSYVGSGNTIYF. The CDR3 region has the DNA TGTGCCAGCAGCTCTTATGTAGGCTCTGGAAACACCATATATTTT. Full variable domain (rest looked up from reference TRBV7-2 and TRBJ1-3): GAGVSQSPSNKVTEKGKDVELRCDPISGHTALYWYRQSLGQGLEFLIYFQGNSAPDKSGLPSDRFSAERTGGSVSTLTIQRTQQEDSAVYLCASSSYVGSGNTIYFGEGSWLTVV.

This clonotype was seen only a few times. V gene TRBV6-5 combines with J gene TRBJ1-1, with D maybe TRBD1 (5 bases). Trimming removed 2 bases from V and 7 bases from J, with 11 bases in between. Germline V gene lookup returns CDR1 MNHEY and CDR2 SVGAGI. The length of the CDR3 is 13 residues. DNA for the CDR3: TGTGCCAGCAGTTACGGGGCAGGCCGTGAAGCTTTCTTT. This encodes CASSYGAGREAFF.

This clonotype came up many times. This chain uses TRBV7-2 with TRBJ2-5, with 10 bases matching TRBD2. Looked up from germline, CDR1 is SGHTA and CDR2 is FQGNSA. Trimming removed 1 base from V and 5 bases from J; junction bases left unmatched: 7. The CDR3 consists of 16 residues. DNA for the CDR3: TGTGCCAGCAGCTTAGGAGCGGGGGGGCGTATGGAGACCCAGTACTTC. Protein: CASSLGAGGRMETQYF.

V usage is TRBV20-1 and J usage is TRBJ2-7, with TRBD2 matching 7 bases. Germline lookup yields CDR1 DFQATT and CDR2 SNEGSKA (reference sequence). This CDR3 spans 12 amino acids. V shed 5 bases and J 7 bases; nucleotides not matched to a gene: 8. The DNA of the CDR3 is TGCAGTGCTCCGGAGCGGGGAAATGAGCAGTACTTC. Amino acid sequence: CSAPERGNEQYF.

The table lists this clonotype with a count of one. A junction boundary mismatches the germline segment, possibly from a read error. The chain joins TRBV20-1 to TRBJ2-5; possibly TRBD2 for D (5 bases). CDR3 length: 14 amino acids. From germline, CDR1 is DFQATT and CDR2 SNEGSKA (reference sequence). The CDR3 DNA is TGCAGTGCCCACCCCGGTGTCACTGGGGAGACCCAGTGCTTC. Translated, it gives CSAHPGVTGETQCF.

This clonotype was recorded a few times. The chain has TRBV4-3 and TRBJ1-1, with unresolved D. This CDR3 region has 19 residues. The ends were cut back, 0 bases at V and 0 bases at J, with 20 bases in the middle. Germline V gene lookup returns CDR1 LGHNA and CDR2 YSLEER. The CDR3 spells CASSQDRGATGGVNTEAFF. The CDR3 DNA is TGCGCCAGCAGCCAAGATCGAGGAGCGACCGGAGGAGTGAACACTGAAGCTTTCTTT.

This clonotype was found many times. The chain combines TRBV29-1 with TRBJ1-1; no definite D call. V lost 4 bases and J 1 base, leaving 10 bases between the germline ends. The CDR3 consists of 13 residues. CDR1 and CDR2 (germline): SQVTM, ANQGSEA. The DNA of the CDR3 is TGCAGCGTTGGTGCCCTAGGGAACACTGAAGCTTTCTTT. Amino acid sequence: CSVGALGNTEAFF.

The rearrangement links TRBV10-3 to TRBJ2-3, with 11 positions matching TRBD2. V dropped 9 bases and J dropped 4; count of bases not matched to a gene: 6. Germline V gives CDR1 ENHRY, CDR2 SYGVKD. The CDR3 spans 14 residues. CDR3 nucleotide sequence: TGTGCCATGGGACTAGCGGAGACTCCAGATACGCAGTATTTT. Protein sequence: CAMGLAETPDTQYF.

This sequence joins TRBV27 and TRBJ1-1; a weak D match, TRBD1 (6 bases). V gave up 0 bases and J gave up 5 bases, with 19 bases separating them. The germline V gene has CDR1 MNHEY and CDR2 SMNVEV (reference sequence). The CDR3 has 17 amino acids. The DNA for the CDR3 is TGTGCCAGCAGTTTATCCTACCCTCAAGGGGGGTGGACTGAAGCTTTCTTT. Its protein is CASSLSYPQGGWTEAFF.

This clonotype was detected a few times. This may come from a read error, since a much larger clone is one base off. V and J are TRBV7-2 and TRBJ1-2, with D maybe TRBD1 (5 bases). Germline V gene lookup returns CDR1 SGHTA and CDR2 FQGNSA. Deletions cut 1 base from V and 3 bases from J, with 15 bases between. CDR3 length: 16 amino acids. In nucleotides, the CDR3 is TGTGCCAGCAGCTTAGTAGGGGCGGGGAGGGACTATGGCTACACCTTC. Translated: CASSLVGAGRDYGYTF.

This clonotype has just a few counts. V gene TRBV2 combines with J gene TRBJ2-7; a weak D match, TRBD2 (7 bases). The CDR3 length is 13 residues. Germline lookup yields CDR1 SNHLY and CDR2 FYNNEI. V lost 7 bases, J lost 7 bases, and 17 bases lay in between. As DNA, the CDR3 is TGTGCCAGCATACAGGGAGGGTACAATGAGCAGTACTTC. Protein sequence: CASIQGGYNEQYF.

This clonotype occurred many times. V is TRBV7-9 and J is TRBJ2-7, with D perhaps assigned TRBD1 or TRBD2 (6 bases each). The CDR3 extends over 14 amino acids. The germline V gene encodes CDR1 SEHNR and CDR2 FQNEAQ (reference sequence). The germline V and J ends were trimmed by 9 bases and 0 bases, with 15 bases remaining between them. The CDR3 region is CASSAGHSSYEQYF. The CDR3 DNA sequence: TGTGCCAGTTCGGCGGGACACTCCTCCTACGAGCAGTACTTC.

This clonotype was observed many times. The junction does not match germline at one end; this may be a read error. The rearrangement joins TRBV7-7 to TRBJ2-2; weak D call: TRBD1 (5 bases). This CDR3 is built from 13 residues. Germline V lookup: CDR1 SSHAT, CDR2 FNYEAQ (reference sequence). This CDR3 reads CASSPGYSGELFF. In nucleotides, the CDR3 is TGTGCTAGCAGTCCAGGGTATTCCGGGGAGCTGTTTTTT. Combining the CDR3 with reference TRBV7-7 and TRBJ2-2 gives the whole variable domain GAGVSQSPRYKVTKRGQDVTLRCDPISSHATLYWYQQALGQGPEFLTYFNYEAQPDKSGLPSDRFSAERPEGSISTLTIQRTEQRDSAMYRCASSPGYSGELFFGEGSRLTVL.

This chain uses TRBV29-1 with TRBJ1-1; a weak D match, TRBD1 (5 bases). This CDR3 spans 13 amino acids. V lost 7 bases and J lost 1, with 13 bases in between. Per germline, CDR1 SQVTM and CDR2 ANQGSEA. The CDR3 DNA reads as TGCAGCGAATTCCAGGGTAGGAACACTGAAGCTTTCTTT. Its protein product is CSEFQGRNTEAFF.

Points on this clonotype: With a much larger clone just one base away, this may be a read error. The chain couples TRBV20-1 to TRBJ2-7; TRBD2 matches 11 bases. The CDR3 runs to 14 residues. Germline CDR1 and CDR2: DFQATT and SNEGSKA (reference sequence). V dropped 7 bases and J dropped 2; count of bases not matched to a gene: 7. DNA for the CDR3: TGCAGTGTTACCGGGACTAGCGGCACCTACGAGCAGTACTTC. Translating gives CSVTGTSGTYEQYF.